These T cell receptor beta chains were read from a single sample in a study of T-cell reconstitution after alpha-beta-depleted transplantation in children. TCRdb passed the PCR reads through MiXCR, listing each CDR3 protein once. This table has about 540,000 distinct CDR3 sequences, roughly 18% appearing once. Here the sequenced sample was PBMCs from the stem cell graft donor, taken from the stem cell graft. The receptors stem from a human donor who donated a stem cell graft to a child with acute lymphoblastic leukemia. The CDR3 runs from the conserved cysteine through the conserved F or W. The D gene is left open where the match is weak. Clone size is given for some rows only: seen once, a few or many times, or a class if the clone is expanded.

>TRBJ2-7|-|TRBV29-1|-
CSVESPAHYEQYF
TGCAGCGTTGAATCCCCGGCGCATTACGAGCAGTACTTC
>TRBJ1-2|-|TRBV21-1|-
CASRRTDYGYTF
TGTGCCAGCCGAAGGACGGACTATGGCTACACCTTC
>TRBJ1-1|-|TRBV4-1|-
CASSQEVSGSHEAFF
TGCGCCAGCAGCCAAGAGGTTTCGGGTAGCCATGAAGCTTTCTTT
>TRBJ2-1|many|TRBV5-1|TRBD2
CASSVLAGAYNEQFF
TGTGCCAGCAGTGTCCTAGCGGGAGCCTACAATGAGCAGTTCTTC
>TRBJ2-7|few|TRBV3-1|TRBD2
CASSQGSGRVPYEQYF
TGTGCCAGCAGCCAAGGAAGCGGGAGGGTACCCTACGAGCAGTACTTC
>TRBJ2-3|-|TRBV12-3/TRBV12-4|-
CASSSWVLRSTDTQYF
TGTGCCAGCAGTTCTTGGGTTTTGCGGTCCACAGATACGCAGTATTTT
>TRBJ2-5|-|TRBV25-1|-
CASTMGGGPRTETQYF
TGTGCCAGCACCATGGGGGGGGGGCCTCGGACAGAGACCCAGTACTTC
>TRBJ2-7|-|TRBV12-3/TRBV12-4|-
CASSATVAEQYF
TGTGCCAGCAGCGCGACAGTTGCCGAGCAGTACTTC
>TRBJ1-1|few|TRBV3-1|-
CASSQSGGMNTEAFF
TGTGCCAGCAGCCAGTCCGGAGGGATGAACACTGAAGCTTTCTTT
>TRBJ2-3|few|TRBV11-2|TRBD2
CASSPGTNPTDTQYF
TGTGCCAGCAGCCCCGGGACTAACCCCACAGATACGCAGTATTTT
>TRBJ2-1|few|TRBV5-1|-
CASNPSETSYNEQFF
TGCGCCAGCAATCCGTCAGAGACCAGTTACAATGAGCAGTTCTTC
>TRBJ2-7|few|TRBV29-1|TRBD2
CSVPTSVPYEQYF
TGCAGCGTTCCCACTAGCGTACCCTACGAGCAGTACTTC
>TRBJ2-1|many|TRBV7-9|-
CASSRPGLLDEQFF
TGTGCCAGCAGCCGCCCCGGACTACTAGATGAGCAGTTCTTC